The present T cell receptor (beta chain) was sequenced within a study of beta chain features in type 1 diabetes (dated by TCRdb to 2016 to 2019). About the study as a whole: Mean age, gender distribution, total cell number and subset yield were not different between patients and healthy donors. A total of over 95,000,000 sorted cells were examined across all samples, and RNA yield correlated strongly with the number of cells per subset. The study compared TCRB repertoires of sorted circulating CD4+ T cell subsets between recently diagnosed type 1 diabetes patients and matched healthy donors. Naive and central memory subsets were obtained from all 30 or so donors, but regulatory and stem cell-like memory subsets were isolated from only 8 patients and roughly eight healthy donors. Points the paper makes about the study in general: HLA sub-analyses involved small numbers of individuals, so any influence of HLA type on TCRB rearrangement remained unresolved. At VDJ recombination sites, patients with type 1 diabetes made fewer insertions and deleted more nucleotides, a pattern implying thymic rearrangement abnormalities. Because cDNA rather than genomic DNA was sequenced, highly expressing activated cells could have been over-represented, although no difference in activation and CD3 levels was found between groups. Naive, central memory and regulatory TCRB repertoires appeared to be more similar among patients than among healthy donors. PCR may preferentially amplify shorter templates, but because patient and control samples were amplified and corrected together, any resulting skew would affect both groups equally. In all four CD4+ subsets, TCRB CDR3 length was moderately but significantly shorter in type 1 diabetes patients.

CDR1 SGDLS and CDR2 YYNGEE were looked up in the germline V gene. V is trimmed back by 4 bases and J by 4 bases, and the junction contains 5 bases that no gene match accounts for. The CDR3, cysteine through phenylalanine, is 17 amino acids long. Left in the record is the CDR3 DNA by itself, 51 bases read in frame from the first base. Each donor gave one peripheral blood draw, approximately 110 mL on average, collected into heparinised tubes. Using a panel that included CD45RO, CCR7, CD25, CD127, CD95 and CD27, naive, central memory, regulatory and stem cell-like memory CD4+ T cells were sorted on a BD FACSAria II. Purity was above 95% for every sorted population. PBMCs were isolated right away by Lymphoprep density gradient centrifugation and were stained directly, without culture. To minimize batch effects, samples were stained and sorted in pairs, one healthy donor with one patient per experiment.

For this clone: Its antigen is unknown. Nothing much larger sits one base from this clone, and base qualities are not available.

The entire isolated RNA was reverse transcribed using the High Capacity cDNA Reverse Transcription Kit, and thus expressed TCRB transcripts were sequenced. Naive, central memory and regulatory T cell samples underwent deep immunoSEQ sequencing, averaging around 4 million total reads per sample. Sorted cells were lysed in RLT buffer and RNA was extracted with DNase-treated RNeasy Micro or Mini kits, depending on cell number. Each cell subset was processed separately to prevent cross-contamination, with patient and healthy donor samples processed together. Using the immunoSEQ multiplex PCR, TCRB sequences were amplified from cDNA into 87-bp fragments spanning the CDR3 region. Sequencing of the amplicons was done on the Illumina HiSeq platform. Per the original workflow: PCR bias was corrected computationally using synthetic template baselines, and reads within Hamming distance 2 were collapsed, with unmergeable singletons discarded. Reads were aligned against IMGT so that V, D and J genes, CDR3 length and insertions or deletions at six rearrangement sites could be assigned. Clonotype counts were normalized to sorted cell number within each subset before computing true diversity and Gini coefficients with the tcR R package. The overlap coefficient, calculated on TCRB nucleotide sequences, was used to quantify repertoire sharing. Out-of-frame TCRB sequences from naive cells were analyzed as a proxy for the pre-selection repertoire. TCRdb limited this immuneACCESS table to in-frame rearrangements with V and J called. A share of clones is missing; checked studies link under half to unresolved V genes, and the rest is unexplained. V and J calls plus clone size are reproduced from that table; the DNA served to infer D and trimming. Across this sample there are around 310,000 clones, with approximately 11% seen only once. 0.015% of the sample is held by the ten biggest clonotypes.

Sequenced: naive CD4+ T cells from blood. The cell subset or site label, as the study defines it: true naive CD4+ T cells. The source of this sequence is a woman in her twenties or thirties in good health. The V gene is TRBV9 and the J gene is TRBJ2-2, with 15 junctional bases fitting TRBD2. This receptor carries the CDR3 CASSWGLAGGLTGELFF. The nucleotide sequence reads as follows: TGTGCCAGCAGCTGGGGACTAGCGGGAGGTCTCACCGGGGAGCTGTTTTTT. This CDR3, with the reference TRBV9 and TRBJ2-2 proteins standing in past its ends, gives the full variable domain DSGVTQTPKHLITATGQRVTLRCSPRSGDLSVYWYQQSLDQGLQFLIQYYNGEERAKGNILERFSAQQFPDLHSELNLSSLELGDSALYFCASSWGLAGGLTGELFFGEGSRLTVL.